These 24 T cell receptor beta chains were sequenced from one sample in a study of neurological immune-mediated disorders. From the 5' RACE reads, TCRdb called clonotypes with MiXCR, one entry per CDR3 protein. The sample lists fewer than 90,000 distinct CDR3 sequences, around 5.2% occurring once. The sequencing sample was made of PBMCs. All receptors derive from a man younger than 35 with multiple sclerosis.

This clonotype was recorded at least ten times. J is TRBJ1-5 and V is TRBV19; tentatively, D is TRBD1 (6 bases). The CDR3 consists of 17 residues. Germline V CDR1 and CDR2: LNHDA, SQIVND (reference sequence). Trimming pared 5 bases from V and 6 bases from J, leaving 23 bases between. DNA for the CDR3: TGTGCCAGTAGTCCCTACGGGAGGGGGTACGAAGGTCAGCCCCAGCATTTT. Its protein is CASSPYGRGYEGQPQHF.

This clonotype has ten or more counts. This CDR3 reads CASSDPGQGNTEAFF. The DNA for the CDR3 is TGTGCCAGCAGTGACCCGGGACAGGGGAACACTGAAGCTTTCTTT. The rearrangement links TRBV25-1 to TRBJ1-1, with 9 bases aligning to TRBD1. Trimming removed 3 bases from V and 1 base from J; junction bases left unmatched: 3. The CDR3 has 15 residues. Per the germline V gene, CDR1 is MGHDK and CDR2 is SYGVNS.

There are many counts of this clonotype. CDR3 nucleotides: TGCAGTGCGAGGGGTGAATTGAGAGCCAAAAACATTCAGTACTTC. Amino acid sequence: CSARGELRAKNIQYF. The rearrangement joins TRBV20-1 to TRBJ2-4; D may be TRBD1 or TRBD2 (5 bases each). There are 15 residues in the CDR3. Trimming took 6 bases from V and 0 from J, leaving 15 bases between them. Germline values: CDR1 DFQATT, CDR2 SNEGSKA (reference sequence).

The sample holds many counts of this clonotype. This chain links TRBV24-1 with TRBJ2-3; D assignment may be TRBD1 or TRBD2 (6 bases each). Per germline, CDR1 KGHDR and CDR2 SFDVKD. Trimming left V 9 bases short and J 5 bases short, with 14 bases between. CDR3 length: 13 residues. The CDR3, as DNA: TGTGCCACCTATGGCGGAGGGGGAGATACGCAGTATTTT. This sequence encodes CATYGGGGDTQYF.

This clonotype was detected ten times or more. The gene calls are TRBV5-6 and TRBJ2-1; D is uncertain. Trimming removed 4 bases from V and 11 bases from J, with 16 bases in between. Germline V CDR1 and CDR2: SGHDT, YYEEEE. The CDR3 is 13 residues long. CDR3 loop: CASSPPRLSQQFF. The CDR3 DNA follows: TGTGCCAGCAGCCCCCCCAGACTGAGTCAGCAGTTCTTC.

This clonotype has at least ten counts. This chain joins TRBV5-1 and TRBJ2-1, with D possibly matching TRBD1 (6 bases). Trimming cost V 4 bases and J 5 bases, with 10 bases left between them. The CDR3 length is 13 residues. Germline V gene lookup returns CDR1 SGHRS and CDR2 YFSETQ. In DNA, the CDR3 is TGCGCCAGCAGCCAAGGACAGCACAATGAGCAGTTCTTC. It specifies CASSQGQHNEQFF.

At least ten counts were recorded for this clonotype. The chain recombines TRBV7-6 with TRBJ2-3, with D perhaps TRBD1 (5 bases). From germline, CDR1 is SGHVS and CDR2 FNYEAQ. V was shortened by 5 bases and J by 4 bases, with 16 bases between the two germline ends. The CDR3 contains 15 residues. Here the CDR3 DNA reads TGTGCCAGCAGCCCTATGGTCAGGGCCCCAGATACGCAGTATTTT. Its protein product is CASSPMVRAPDTQYF.

This clonotype was picked up many times. The chain carries TRBV6-6 and TRBJ2-7, with TRBD2 matching over 10 bases. CDR3 length equals 15 residues. Germline loops: CDR1 MNHNY, CDR2 SVGAGI (reference sequence). The trim removed 6 bases at V and 4 bases at J, leaving 9 bases unmatched. The chain's CDR3 is CASRDSGGAGYEQYF. As DNA, the CDR3 is TGTGCCAGCAGGGACAGCGGGGGGGCCGGATACGAGCAGTACTTC.

At least ten counts were recorded for this clonotype. At one end the junction does not follow the germline gene, possibly because of a read error. The rearrangement uses TRBV5-1 and TRBJ1-1; D ambiguous. This CDR3 contains 13 residues. Germline V gene lookup returns CDR1 SGHRS and CDR2 YFSETQ. In DNA form, the CDR3 reads TGTGCCAGCAGTCTTACACTGAACACTGAAGCTTTCTTT. Residues: CASSLTLNTEAFF.

This clonotype appeared once. The J gene is TRBJ1-1, the V gene TRBV18; D ambiguous. Germline V gene sequence: CDR1 KGHSH, CDR2 LQKENI. Trimming pared 4 bases from V and 5 bases from J, leaving 8 bases between. CDR3 size: 12 residues. CDR3 sequence reads: CASSQMGTEAFF. As DNA, the CDR3 is TGTGCCAGCTCACAAATGGGGACTGAAGCTTTCTTT.

This clonotype was seen repeatedly, ten times or more. J is TRBJ1-2 and V is TRBV9, with a weak D call TRBD1 (5 bases). The CDR3 covers 14 residues. With 7 bases removed from V and 0 bases from J, the gap between germline ends came to 13 bases. Germline V gene lookup returns CDR1 SGDLS and CDR2 YYNGEE. The CDR3 here is CASGGGGSNYGYTF. The CDR3 bases are TGTGCCAGCGGCGGGGGGGGATCTAACTATGGCTACACCTTC.

This clonotype was seen repeatedly, ten times or more. DNA of the CDR3: TGCGCCAGCAGCCCCAGACCCGACAACTCCTACGAGCAGTACTTC. Translating it yields CASSPRPDNSYEQYF. The chain carries TRBV5-1 and TRBJ2-7; D gene ambiguous. V lost 4 bases and J lost 0, with 14 bases in between. Germline lookup yields CDR1 SGHRS and CDR2 YFSETQ. The CDR3 consists of 15 residues.

This clonotype occurred many times. The chain has TRBV5-1 and TRBJ2-7; maybe TRBD2 (5 bases). V gave up 0 bases and J gave up 0 bases, with 10 bases separating them. The CDR3 runs to 15 residues. Germline V gene lookup returns CDR1 SGHRS and CDR2 YFSETQ. CDR3 protein: CASSLGQAGSYEQYF. The CDR3 DNA reads as TGCGCCAGCAGCTTGGGGCAGGCGGGCTCCTACGAGCAGTACTTC.

This clonotype was recorded at least ten times. The rearrangement joins TRBV29-1 to TRBJ2-2, with TRBD1 matching 8 bases. V dropped 8 bases and J dropped 6; count of bases not matched to a gene: 5. Germline CDR1 is SQVTM and CDR2 is ANQGSEA. CDR3 length: 12 amino acids. CDR3 DNA: TGCAGCACCAAGACAGGGGCCGGGGAGCTGTTTTTT. Translated, it gives CSTKTGAGELFF.

This chain uses TRBV20-1 with TRBJ2-4, with 11 bases matching TRBD1. This CDR3 spans 13 amino acids. V shed 5 bases, J shed 10 bases, and the junction held 7 bases outside the gene matches. Germline values: CDR1 DFQATT, CDR2 SNEGSKA (reference sequence). The CDR3 DNA is TGCAGTGCTTACCGGGACAGGGGGAAAATTCAGTACTTC. This sequence encodes CSAYRDRGKIQYF.

At least ten counts were recorded for this clonotype. The chain joins TRBV5-1 to TRBJ2-7, with 7 bases fitting TRBD1. V lost 4 bases, J lost 6 bases, and 7 bases stayed unmatched. The CDR3 runs to 13 residues. Germline V gene lookup returns CDR1 SGHRS and CDR2 YFSETQ. CDR3 protein: CASSNRQGGEQYF. CDR3 coding DNA: TGCGCCAGCAGCAACCGACAGGGTGGCGAGCAGTACTTC.

This clonotype was seen at least ten times. The chain employs TRBV9 and TRBJ2-2, with TRBD2 as a possible D gene (6 bases). The V gene's germline CDR1 is SGDLS and CDR2 YYNGEE. V was cut by 2 bases and J by 4 bases, with 12 bases left in between. This CDR3 spans 15 amino acids. As DNA, the CDR3 is TGTGCCAGCAGCGTGGGCGGGGTTCTCACCGGGGAGCTGTTTTTT. As protein: CASSVGGVLTGELFF.

In regard to this clonotype: One base away lies a much larger clone, so this may be a sequencing read error. V usage is TRBV5-1 and J usage is TRBJ2-1; D gene ambiguous. The germline V gene encodes CDR1 SGHRS and CDR2 YFSETQ. The length of the CDR3 is 13 residues. Trimming cost V 0 bases and J 6 bases, with 7 bases left between them. CDR3 DNA: TGCGCCAGCAGCTTGGGTAAGTTCAATGAGCAGTTCTTC. It yields the protein CASSLGKFNEQFF.

This clonotype occurred many times. This chain uses TRBV12-3 or TRBV12-4 with TRBJ2-7, with D hard to call. The CDR3 length is 13 residues. Trimming removed 6 bases from V and 0 bases from J, with 9 bases in between. The CDR3 nucleotides read TGTGCCAGCAGACCGACGGCCTCCTACGAGCAGTACTTC. It codes for CASRPTASYEQYF.

This clonotype was seen repeatedly, ten times or more. V gene TRBV5-1 combines with J gene TRBJ2-7, with 11 bases identical to TRBD2. V was pared by 4 bases and J by 4 bases, with 7 bases of the junction left unmatched. Germline CDR1 SGHRS, CDR2 YFSETQ. The CDR3 is 15 residues long. For the CDR3, the DNA is TGCGCCAGCAGCACCGGGACTAGCGGACCGTACGAGCAGTACTTC. Its translation: CASSTGTSGPYEQYF.

This clonotype was recorded at least ten times. The chain employs TRBV15 and TRBJ1-4; the D gene is possibly TRBD1 (5 bases). CDR1 and CDR2 from the germline V gene are LNHNV and YYDKDF (reference sequence). This CDR3 region has 15 residues. V was pared by 5 bases and J by 4 bases, with 14 bases between. Written as DNA, the CDR3 is TGTGCCACCAGCGACCGGACAACCCTTAATGAAAAACTGTTTTTT. Encoded protein: CATSDRTTLNEKLFF.

This clonotype was picked up many times. The rearrangement uses TRBV7-2 and TRBJ1-1, with D unclear. Trimming removed 1 base from V and 5 bases from J, with 8 bases in between. The germline V gene has CDR1 SGHTA and CDR2 FQGNSA. The CDR3 is 13 amino acids. CDR3 residues: CASSLGTRTEAFF. As DNA, the CDR3 is TGTGCCAGCAGCTTAGGGACGAGGACTGAAGCTTTCTTT.

This clonotype has ten or more counts. The chain links TRBV3-1 to TRBJ1-6, with D possibly TRBD1 on 6 matching bases. Per the germline V gene, CDR1 is LGHDT and CDR2 is YNNKEL (reference sequence). The germline V and J ends were trimmed by 3 bases and 8 bases, with 11 bases remaining between them. The CDR3 sequence is 14 residues long. As DNA, the CDR3 is TGTGCCAGCAGCCAGGGTTGGACAGATTCACCCCTCCACTTT. It codes for CASSQGWTDSPLHF.

This clonotype is labeled as medium-sized. V usage is TRBV7-2 and J usage is TRBJ2-2; 8 bases line up with TRBD2. The CDR3 runs 14 residues. Trimming at V came to 5 bases and at J to 7 bases, leaving 6 bases not matched to a gene. Germline-derived CDR1 and CDR2 are SGHTA and FQGNSA. CDR3 sequence reads: CASSPREGGGELFF. The CDR3 region has the DNA TGTGCCAGCAGCCCACGGGAGGGAGGCGGGGAGCTGTTTTTT. Complete variable domain (other parts from reference TRBV7-2 and TRBJ2-2): GAGVSQSPSNKVTEKGKDVELRCDPISGHTALYWYRQSLGQGLEFLIYFQGNSAPDKSGLPSDRFSAERTGGSVSTLTIQRTQQEDSAVYLCASSPREGGGELFFGEGSRLTVL.